This TCR beta chain is from a study of T cells after yellow fever vaccination. Study summary: SMART-Seq v4 Ultra Low Input handled preparation of low-cell-number fractions.

This clonotype appeared many times. MiXCR, applied by TCRdb to the 5' RACE reads, yields one record per CDR3 protein. In the table there are about 250,000 distinct CDR3 sequences, roughly 3.7% of which are singletons. CDR1 is SGHRS and CDR2 is YFSETQ in the germline V gene. This CDR3 has 13 residues. With 4 bases removed from V and 1 base from J, the gap between germline ends came to 9 bases. The sequence derives from a man aged 18 to 30 who received the YFV17D yellow fever vaccine. The rearrangement joins TRBV5-1 to TRBJ2-7; tentatively, D is TRBD1 or TRBD2 (5 bases each). The material was PBMCs, obtained 15 days after the yellow fever booster vaccination. In DNA, the CDR3 is TGCGCCAGCAGCAACGGGGCGTCCTACGAGCAGTACTTC. Translated, it gives CASSNGASYEQYF. Variable domain in full (rest from reference TRBV5-1 and TRBJ2-7): KAGVTQTPRYLIKTRGQQVTLSCSPISGHRSVSWYQQTPGQGLQFLFEYFSETQRNKGNFPGRFSGRQFSNSRSEMNVSTLELGDSALYLCASSNGASYEQYFGPGTRLTVT.